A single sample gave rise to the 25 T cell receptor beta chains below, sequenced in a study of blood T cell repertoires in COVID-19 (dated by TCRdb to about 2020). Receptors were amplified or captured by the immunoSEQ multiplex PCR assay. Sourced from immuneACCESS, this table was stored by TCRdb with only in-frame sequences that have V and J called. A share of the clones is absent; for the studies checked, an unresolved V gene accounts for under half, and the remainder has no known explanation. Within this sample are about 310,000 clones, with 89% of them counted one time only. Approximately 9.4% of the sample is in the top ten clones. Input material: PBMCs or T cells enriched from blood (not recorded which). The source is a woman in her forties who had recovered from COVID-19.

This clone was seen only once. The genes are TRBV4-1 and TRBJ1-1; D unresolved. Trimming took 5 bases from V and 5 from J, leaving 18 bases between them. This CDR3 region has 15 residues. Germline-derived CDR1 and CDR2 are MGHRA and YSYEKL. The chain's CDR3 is CASSWEREGETEAFF. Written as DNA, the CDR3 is TGCGCCAGCAGCTGGGAGAGGGAGGGAGAGACTGAAGCTTTCTTT.

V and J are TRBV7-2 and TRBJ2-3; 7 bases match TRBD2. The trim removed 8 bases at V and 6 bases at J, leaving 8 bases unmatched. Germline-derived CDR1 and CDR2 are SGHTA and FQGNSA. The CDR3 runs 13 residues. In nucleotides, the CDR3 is TGTGCCAGCTGGGGCGGGAGCGGGGATACGCAGTATTTT. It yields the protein CASWGGSGDTQYF. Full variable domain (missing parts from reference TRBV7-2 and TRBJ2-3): GAGVSQSPSNKVTEKGKDVELRCDPISGHTALYWYRQSLGQGLEFLIYFQGNSAPDKSGLPSDRFSAERTGGSVSTLTIQRTQQEDSAVYLCASWGGSGDTQYFGPGTRLTVL.

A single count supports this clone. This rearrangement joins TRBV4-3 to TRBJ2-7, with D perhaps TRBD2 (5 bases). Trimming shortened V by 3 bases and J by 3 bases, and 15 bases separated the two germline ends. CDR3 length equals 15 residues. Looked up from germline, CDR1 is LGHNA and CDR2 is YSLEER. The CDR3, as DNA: TGCGCCAGCAGCCAGAGGGATAAGGCCGTCTACGAGCAGTACTTC. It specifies CASSQRDKAVYEQYF.

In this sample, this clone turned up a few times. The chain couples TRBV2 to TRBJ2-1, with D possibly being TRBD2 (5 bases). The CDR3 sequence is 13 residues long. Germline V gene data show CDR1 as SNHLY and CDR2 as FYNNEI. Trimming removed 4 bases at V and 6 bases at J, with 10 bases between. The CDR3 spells CASSATRGNEQFF. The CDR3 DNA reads TGTGCCAGCAGTGCTACTAGAGGCAATGAGCAGTTCTTC.

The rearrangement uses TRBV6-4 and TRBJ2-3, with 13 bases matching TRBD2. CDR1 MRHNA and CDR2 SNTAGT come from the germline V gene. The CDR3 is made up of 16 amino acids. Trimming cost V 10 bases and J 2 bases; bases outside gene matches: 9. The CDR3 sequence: CATARTSGGTTDTQYF. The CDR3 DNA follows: TGTGCCACCGCTCGGACTAGCGGGGGTACCACAGATACGCAGTATTTT.

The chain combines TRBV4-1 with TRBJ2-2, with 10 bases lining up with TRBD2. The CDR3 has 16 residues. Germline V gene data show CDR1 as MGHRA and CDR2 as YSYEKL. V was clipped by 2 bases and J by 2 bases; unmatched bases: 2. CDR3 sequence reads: CASSQLAGVNTGELFF. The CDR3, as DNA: TGCGCCAGCAGCCAACTAGCGGGGGTAAACACCGGGGAGCTGTTTTTT.

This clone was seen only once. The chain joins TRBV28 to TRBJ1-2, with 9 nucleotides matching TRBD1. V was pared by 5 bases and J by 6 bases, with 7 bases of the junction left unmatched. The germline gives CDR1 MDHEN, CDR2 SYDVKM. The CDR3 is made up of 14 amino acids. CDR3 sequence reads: CASSPETGGHGYTF. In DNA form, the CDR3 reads TGTGCCAGCAGTCCGGAGACAGGGGGTCATGGCTACACCTTC.

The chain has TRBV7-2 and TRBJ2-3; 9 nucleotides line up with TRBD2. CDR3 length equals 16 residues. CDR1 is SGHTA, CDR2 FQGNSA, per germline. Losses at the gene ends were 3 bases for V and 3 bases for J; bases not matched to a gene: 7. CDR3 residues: CASSLSGTSSTDTQYF. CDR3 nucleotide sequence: TGTGCCAGCAGCTTGAGTGGGACTAGCTCAACAGATACGCAGTATTTT.

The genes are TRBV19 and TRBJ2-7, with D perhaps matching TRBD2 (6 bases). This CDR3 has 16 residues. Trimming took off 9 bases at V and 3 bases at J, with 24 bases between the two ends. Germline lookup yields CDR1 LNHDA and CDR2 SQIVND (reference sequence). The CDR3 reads CASSSVTGTGYYEQYF. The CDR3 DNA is TGTGCCAGCTCCTCGGTTACGGGGACTGGTTACTACGAGCAGTACTTC.

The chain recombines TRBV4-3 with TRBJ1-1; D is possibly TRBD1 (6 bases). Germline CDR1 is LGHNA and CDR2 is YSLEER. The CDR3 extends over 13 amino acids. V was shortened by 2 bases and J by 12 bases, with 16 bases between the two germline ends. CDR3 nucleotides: TGCGCCAGCAGCCAAAACACCCGGGACATATCTTTCTTT. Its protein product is CASSQNTRDISFF.

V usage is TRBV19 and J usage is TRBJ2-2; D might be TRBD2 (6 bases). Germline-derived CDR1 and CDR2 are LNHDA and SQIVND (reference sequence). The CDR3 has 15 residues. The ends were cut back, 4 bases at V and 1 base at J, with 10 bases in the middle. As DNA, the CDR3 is TGTGCCAGTAGTAACCCGGGACTGAACACCGGGGAGCTGTTTTTT. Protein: CASSNPGLNTGELFF.

CDR3 nucleotides: TGCGCCAGCAGCCAAGATCGGGGTAGCGGGGGCTCTGAAAGCAATGAGCAGTTCTTC. It specifies CASSQDRGSGGSESNEQFF. J is TRBJ2-1 and V is TRBV4-3; TRBD2 matches at 9 bases. Germline loops: CDR1 LGHNA, CDR2 YSLEER. This CDR3 comprises 19 residues. The junction had 15 bases not matched to a gene; V was cut back by 0 bases and J by 6 bases.

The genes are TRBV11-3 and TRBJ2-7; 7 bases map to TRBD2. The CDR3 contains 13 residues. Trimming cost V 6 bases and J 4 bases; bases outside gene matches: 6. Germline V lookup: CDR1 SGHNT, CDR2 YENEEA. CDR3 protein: CASRGGQGYEQYF. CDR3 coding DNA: TGTGCCAGCAGGGGAGGGCAGGGATACGAGCAGTACTTC.

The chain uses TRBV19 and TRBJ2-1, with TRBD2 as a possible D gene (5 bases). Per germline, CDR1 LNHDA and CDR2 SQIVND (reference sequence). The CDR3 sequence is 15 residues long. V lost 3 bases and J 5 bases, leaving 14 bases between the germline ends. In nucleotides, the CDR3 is TGTGCCAGTAGTATCTTTGGCGGGCGCAACAATGAGCAGTTCTTC. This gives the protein CASSIFGGRNNEQFF.

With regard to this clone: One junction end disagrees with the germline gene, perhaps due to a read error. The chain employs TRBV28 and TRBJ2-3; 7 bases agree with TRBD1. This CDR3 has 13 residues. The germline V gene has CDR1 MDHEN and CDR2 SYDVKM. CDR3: CPLREGAVDTQYF. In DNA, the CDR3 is TGCCCCTTACGCGAGGGGGCAGTAGATACGCAGTATTTT.

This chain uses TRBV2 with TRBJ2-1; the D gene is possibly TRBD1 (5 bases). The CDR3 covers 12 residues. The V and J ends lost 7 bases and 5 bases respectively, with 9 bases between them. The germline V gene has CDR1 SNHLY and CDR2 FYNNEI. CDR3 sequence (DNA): TGTGCCAGCACAGAGACAGACAATGAGCAGTTCTTC. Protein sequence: CASTETDNEQFF. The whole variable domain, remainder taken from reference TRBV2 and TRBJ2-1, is EPEVTQTPSHQVTQMGQEVILRCVPISNHLYFYWYRQILGQKVEFLVSFYNNEISEKSEIFDDQFSVERPDGSNFTLKIRSTKLEDSAMYFCASTETDNEQFFGPGTRLTVL.

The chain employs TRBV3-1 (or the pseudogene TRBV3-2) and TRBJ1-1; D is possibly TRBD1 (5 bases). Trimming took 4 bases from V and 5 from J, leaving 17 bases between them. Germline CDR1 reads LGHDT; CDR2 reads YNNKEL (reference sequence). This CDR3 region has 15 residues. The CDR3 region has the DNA TGTGCCAGCAGCCTTAGACCTGGGGCCACGACTGAAGCTTTCTTT. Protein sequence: CASSLRPGATTEAFF.

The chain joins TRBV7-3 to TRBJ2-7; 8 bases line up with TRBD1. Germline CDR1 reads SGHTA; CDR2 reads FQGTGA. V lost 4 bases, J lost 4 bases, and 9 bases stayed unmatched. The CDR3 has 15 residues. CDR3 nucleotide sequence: TGTGCCAGCAGCTACGGACAGGGACCCTGGTACGAGCAGTACTTC. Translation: CASSYGQGPWYEQYF.

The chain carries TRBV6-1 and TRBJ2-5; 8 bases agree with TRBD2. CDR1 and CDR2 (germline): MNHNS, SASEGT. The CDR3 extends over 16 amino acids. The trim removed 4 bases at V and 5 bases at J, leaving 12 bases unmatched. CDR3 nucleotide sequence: TGTGCCAGCAGTGGGCTAGCGGGTCGCCCCTGGGAGACCCAGTACTTC. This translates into CASSGLAGRPWETQYF.

The CDR3 spells CASSLSSEQFF. The DNA of the CDR3 is TGTGCCAGCAGCTTGAGCTCCGAGCAGTTCTTC. This chain joins TRBV5-6 and TRBJ2-1; D unclear. CDR1 and CDR2 from the germline V gene are SGHDT and YYEEEE. V lost 1 base, J lost 10 bases, and 6 bases lay in between. The CDR3 is made up of 11 amino acids.

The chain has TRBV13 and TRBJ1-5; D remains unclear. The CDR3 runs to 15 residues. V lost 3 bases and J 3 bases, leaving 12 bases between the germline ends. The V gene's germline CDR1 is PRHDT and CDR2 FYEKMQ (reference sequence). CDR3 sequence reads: CASSFRQAPNQPQHF. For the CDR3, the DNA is TGTGCCAGCAGCTTTCGGCAGGCCCCCAATCAGCCCCAGCATTTT.

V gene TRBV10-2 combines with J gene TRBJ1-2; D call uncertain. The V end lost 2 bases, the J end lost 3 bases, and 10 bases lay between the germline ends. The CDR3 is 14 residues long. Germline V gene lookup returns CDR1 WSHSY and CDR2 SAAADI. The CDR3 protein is CASSEAAGYYGYTF. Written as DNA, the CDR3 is TGCGCCAGCAGTGAGGCGGCCGGCTACTATGGCTACACCTTC.

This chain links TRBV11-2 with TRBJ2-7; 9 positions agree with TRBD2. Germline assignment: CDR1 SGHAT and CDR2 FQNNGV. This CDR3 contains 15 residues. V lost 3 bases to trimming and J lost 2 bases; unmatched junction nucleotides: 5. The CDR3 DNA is TGTGCCAGCAGCTTTAGCGGGGGCCCAACCTACGAGCAGTACTTC. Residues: CASSFSGGPTYEQYF.

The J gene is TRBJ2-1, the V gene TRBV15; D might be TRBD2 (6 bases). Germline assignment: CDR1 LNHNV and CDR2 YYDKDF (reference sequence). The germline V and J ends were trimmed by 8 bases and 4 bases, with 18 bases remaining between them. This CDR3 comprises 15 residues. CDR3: CATEAGTSTYNEQFF. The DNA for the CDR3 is TGTGCCACCGAGGCCGGGACTTCGACTTACAATGAGCAGTTCTTC.

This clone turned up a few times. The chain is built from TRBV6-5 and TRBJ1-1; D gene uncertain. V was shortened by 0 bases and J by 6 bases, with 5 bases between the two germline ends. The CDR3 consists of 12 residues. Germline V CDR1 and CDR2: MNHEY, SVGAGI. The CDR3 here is CASSYSPSEAFF. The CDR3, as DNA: TGTGCCAGCAGTTACTCCCCGTCTGAAGCTTTCTTT.